The text below deals with one T cell receptor (beta chain). Its matching antigen is unknown. TCRdb processed the reads anew with MiXCR; each CDR3 protein has one entry. Here the sample spans around 740,000 distinct CDR3 sequences, roughly 35% being singletons. Germline CDR1 is MNHEY and CDR2 is SMNVEV (reference sequence). The CDR3 contains 15 residues. Between the trimmed V and J ends, which lost 6 bases and 0 bases, there was a span of 12 bases. The data stem from a study of T cell repertoires in cytomegalovirus infection. Across the whole study: An indication of both CMV infection and matching HLA type came from public TCR beta signatures.

Study-wide points: CMV carriers with the relevant HLA were identified by cumulative public TCR beta family frequency. Across the ex vivo response, the dominant clonotypes were HLA-C-restricted CMV-specific TCR beta clonotypes.

The chain has TRBV27 and TRBJ2-4; D perhaps matches TRBD1 (5 bases). The sequencing input was PBMCs. The sequence derives from a human donor in good health (CMV status not recorded). Some clones in this sample may be carry-over from other donors' samples. For the CDR3, the DNA is TGTGCCAGCAGCCCTCTCAGGGTAGCCAAAAACATTCAGTACTTC. Its protein product is CASSPLRVAKNIQYF.